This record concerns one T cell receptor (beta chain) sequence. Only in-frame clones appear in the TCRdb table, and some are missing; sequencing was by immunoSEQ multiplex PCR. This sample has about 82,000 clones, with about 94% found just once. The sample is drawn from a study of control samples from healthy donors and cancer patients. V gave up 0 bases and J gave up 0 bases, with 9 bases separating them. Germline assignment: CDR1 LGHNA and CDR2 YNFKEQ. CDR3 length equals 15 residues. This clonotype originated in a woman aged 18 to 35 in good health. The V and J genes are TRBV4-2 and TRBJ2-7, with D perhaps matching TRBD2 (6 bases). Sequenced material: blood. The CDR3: CASSQEGGFSYEQYF. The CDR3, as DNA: TGTGCCAGCAGCCAAGAGGGGGGTTTCTCCTACGAGCAGTACTTC.